Shown below are 24 T cell receptor beta chains from a single sample sequenced in a study of cytomegalovirus exposure and HLA in healthy donors. Primers included in the PCR were 60 Vbeta and 13 Jbeta primers. TCRdb's table, derived via immunoSEQ multiplex PCR, lists solely in-frame clones and lacks some. This sample carries about 99,000 clones, around 82% of them seen once, and the ten largest clones take about a tenth. Sequencing used PBMCs. All receptors derive from a woman aged 18-29 years in good health and CMV-seropositive.

The V gene is TRBV11-1, the J gene TRBJ2-7, with D maybe TRBD1 (6 bases). Trimming removed 1 base at V and 7 bases at J, with 11 bases between. Germline V gene data show CDR1 as SGHAT and CDR2 as FQDESV (reference sequence). This CDR3 comprises 13 residues. CDR3 loop: CASSLGAGVEQYF. The CDR3 DNA sequence: TGTGCCAGCAGCTTAGGGGCAGGGGTTGAGCAGTACTTC.

The chain couples TRBV6-6 to TRBJ1-5; possibly TRBD1 for D (5 bases). Trimming cost V 5 bases and J 3 bases, with 5 bases left between them. Germline CDR1 is MNHNY and CDR2 is SVGAGI (reference sequence). The CDR3 extends over 12 amino acids. DNA for the CDR3: TGTGCCAGCAGTGGGGCCAATCAGCCCCAGCATTTT. It codes for CASSGANQPQHF.

The gene calls are TRBV7-2 and TRBJ1-4, with 8 bases aligning to TRBD1. CDR1 is SGHTA and CDR2 is FQGNSA in the germline V gene. The CDR3 sequence is 15 residues long. Unmatched junction bases numbered 10, after V lost 6 bases and J lost 7 bases. The CDR3 loop reads CASRLKSGGSEKLFF. The CDR3 bases are TGTGCCAGCAGATTAAAGTCAGGGGGCTCTGAAAAACTGTTTTTT.

This chain links TRBV28 with TRBJ1-4; D gene unclear. The ends were cut back, 5 bases at V and 4 bases at J, with 14 bases in the middle. The CDR3 is 15 residues long. CDR1 and CDR2 from the germline V gene are MDHEN and SYDVKM. The CDR3, as DNA: TGTGCCAGCAGTAGCGGAGATAGATTTAATGAAAAACTGTTTTTT. Translation gives CASSSGDRFNEKLFF.

V usage is TRBV21-1 and J usage is TRBJ2-7; the table names TRBD1, a call not compared with the DNA. TRBV21-1 is termed a pseudogene. The CDR3 runs 17 residues. This CDR3 reads CASSPRNRGPNSYEQYF. The CDR3 DNA follows: TGTGCCAGCAGCCCCAGAAACAGGGGCCCGAATTCCTACGAGCAGTACTTC.

The chain recombines TRBV5-3 with TRBJ2-6, with a possible D match to TRBD1 (6 bases). TRBV5-3 is treated as an ORF (open reading frame) with a function not yet certain. This CDR3 is built from 17 residues. V was pared by 1 base and J by 0 bases, with 11 bases between. The CDR3 DNA reads TGTGCCAGAAGCTTGCTCAGGGGCCTCTCTGGGGCCAACGTCCTGACTTTC. This codes for CARSLLRGLSGANVLTF.

V usage is TRBV6-5 and J usage is TRBJ2-7; the match to TRBD1 covers 7 bases. The CDR3 is made up of 15 amino acids. In germline, CDR1 is MNHEY, CDR2 SVGAGI. With V trimmed by 3 bases and J by 4 bases, 9 bases remained unmatched. The CDR3 coding sequence is TGTGCCAGCAGTTATCCGACAGGGCGTAAGTACGAGCAGTACTTC. Translating gives CASSYPTGRKYEQYF.

V gene TRBV6-6 combines with J gene TRBJ1-5; D not certain. V shed 2 bases and J shed 4 bases, with 6 bases lying between them. The CDR3 has 13 amino acids. The germline V gene encodes CDR1 MNHNY and CDR2 SVGAGI (reference sequence). The CDR3, as DNA: TGTGCCAGCAGTTACCGAGCTAATCAGCCCCAGCATTTT. This gives the protein CASSYRANQPQHF.

V is TRBV7-8 and J is TRBJ1-2; TRBD1 matches 8 bases. Losses at the gene ends were 3 bases for V and 0 bases for J; bases not matched to a gene: 6. The CDR3 totals 16 residues. The germline V gene encodes CDR1 SGHVS and CDR2 FQNEAQ. Written as DNA, the CDR3 is TGTGCCAGCAGCTTTACGACAGGGGAGGCTAACTATGGCTACACCTTC. Translating it yields CASSFTTGEANYGYTF.

This chain links TRBV27 with TRBJ2-7; 7 bases map to TRBD2. CDR1 and CDR2 (germline): MNHEY, SMNVEV (reference sequence). The CDR3 is made up of 13 amino acids. J lost 4 bases, V lost 5 bases, and 5 bases had no gene match. Written as DNA, the CDR3 is TGTGCCAGCAGTATAAGCGGGGTGTACGAGCAGTACTTC. Translated, it gives CASSISGVYEQYF.

The J gene is TRBJ2-2, the V gene TRBV7-9; D not certain. Germline CDR1 and CDR2: SEHNR and FQNEAQ (reference sequence). The CDR3 sequence is 13 residues long. The V end was cut by 3 bases, the J end by 1 base, with 3 bases between. The CDR3 nucleotides read TGTGCCAGCAGCTTCAAGAACACCGGGGAGCTGTTTTTT. The encoded protein is CASSFKNTGELFF.

The chain has TRBV5-1 and TRBJ1-1; perhaps TRBD1 as D (5 bases). This CDR3 has 15 residues. V lost 2 bases to trimming and J lost 0 bases, with 11 bases between them. CDR1 is SGHRS, CDR2 YFSETQ, per germline. The CDR3 spells CASSFQTEMNTEAFF. CDR3 DNA: TGCGCCAGCAGCTTTCAGACAGAAATGAACACTGAAGCTTTCTTT.

In this sample, this clone turned up a few times. The J gene is TRBJ1-1, the V gene TRBV2, with 11 positions matching TRBD1. J was trimmed by 3 bases and V by 10 bases; bases with no gene match: 4. Germline V gene data show CDR1 as SNHLY and CDR2 as FYNNEI. This CDR3 is built from 13 residues. Written as DNA, the CDR3 is TGTGCCACGGGACAGGGGGGGGACACTGAAGCTTTCTTT. Protein: CATGQGGDTEAFF.

The chain uses TRBV6-6 and TRBJ2-5; D not resolved. V gave up 7 bases and J gave up 2 bases, with 11 bases separating them. CDR1 is MNHNY, CDR2 SVGAGI, per germline (reference sequence). The CDR3 totals 13 residues. The CDR3 here is CASTPPGQETQYF. The CDR3, as DNA: TGTGCCAGCACCCCTCCCGGGCAAGAGACCCAGTACTTC.

This chain connects TRBV29-1 to TRBJ2-5, with TRBD1 matching 7 bases. Germline V gene data show CDR1 as SQVTM and CDR2 as ANQGSEA. The length of the CDR3 is 13 residues. V lost 6 bases, J lost 5 bases, and 9 bases stayed unmatched. The CDR3 spells CSVTGLSTETQYF. CDR3 bases: TGCAGCGTGACAGGGCTTTCTACGGAGACCCAGTACTTC.

Turning to this clone: The same CDR3 also results from other DNA sequences found in this sample. The chain carries TRBV6-1 and TRBJ1-4, with D unresolved. V was pared by 5 bases and J by 2 bases, with 12 bases between. Germline assignment: CDR1 MNHNS and CDR2 SASEGT. CDR3 length equals 15 residues. The CDR3 DNA follows: TGTGCCAGCAGTCAGGACGGGGTCACTAATGAAAAACTGTTTTTT. It is translated as CASSQDGVTNEKLFF.

The genes are TRBV10-1 and TRBJ2-2; 13 bases fit TRBD2. The J segment lost 3 bases and the V segment lost 6 bases, leaving 7 bases of the junction unmatched. From germline, CDR1 is WNHNN and CDR2 SYGVQD (reference sequence). The CDR3 consists of 17 residues. This CDR3 reads CASRRGTSGTDTGELFF. Here the CDR3 DNA reads TGCGCCAGCAGGAGGGGGACTAGCGGGACGGACACCGGGGAGCTGTTTTTT.

A word on this clone: One junction end does not reproduce the germline sequence, and a read error may be involved. This chain uses TRBV7-2 with TRBJ2-3; 11 bases are shared with TRBD2. This CDR3 is built from 16 residues. Germline-derived CDR1 and CDR2 are SGHTA and FQGNSA. The CDR3, as DNA: TGTGCCAGCAGCGTAGCTAGCGGGAGGCCCACAGATACGCAGTATTTT. Encoded protein: CASSVASGRPTDTQYF.

The V and J genes are TRBV14 and TRBJ2-7, with 9 nucleotides matching TRBD2. The trim removed 3 bases at V and 6 bases at J, leaving 3 bases unmatched. The CDR3 runs 13 residues. Germline lookup yields CDR1 SGHDN and CDR2 FVKESK. The CDR3 here is CASSHGAGGEQYF. Written as DNA, the CDR3 is TGTGCCAGCAGCCATGGAGCGGGAGGCGAGCAGTACTTC.

The chain uses TRBV27 and TRBJ1-5; D is unresolved. This CDR3 has 15 amino acids. Trimming pared 0 bases from V and 4 bases from J, leaving 10 bases between. The germline V gene has CDR1 MNHEY and CDR2 SMNVEV (reference sequence). The CDR3 here is CASSLSGQANQPQHF. The CDR3 DNA is TGTGCCAGCAGTTTATCGGGTCAGGCTAATCAGCCCCAGCATTTT.

This clone was seen more than once but under ten times. This chain joins TRBV27 and TRBJ2-1; 7 bases are shared with TRBD1. The CDR3 loop spans 16 amino acids. Trimming removed 1 base from V and 7 bases from J; junction bases left unmatched: 10. From germline, CDR1 is MNHEY and CDR2 SMNVEV (reference sequence). The CDR3 here is CASSLFRVGRGNEQFF. CDR3 in DNA: TGTGCCAGCAGTTTATTTAGGGTCGGCAGGGGGAATGAGCAGTTCTTC.

The V gene is TRBV6-4, the J gene TRBJ2-1, with 13 nucleotides matching TRBD2. With V trimmed by 3 bases and J by 5 bases, 1 base remained unmatched. The length of the CDR3 is 15 residues. The germline gives CDR1 MRHNA, CDR2 SNTAGT. In nucleotides, the CDR3 is TGTGCCAGCAGTGAGACTAGCGGGGGGCACAATGAGCAGTTCTTC. Translation gives CASSETSGGHNEQFF.

V gene TRBV2 combines with J gene TRBJ2-5; D gene ambiguous. The germline V gene encodes CDR1 SNHLY and CDR2 FYNNEI. The CDR3 runs to 13 residues. V was clipped by 1 base and J by 3 bases, with 6 bases between them. The CDR3 loop reads CASSEGPEETQYF. The CDR3 nucleotides are TGTGCCAGCAGTGAAGGTCCCGAAGAGACCCAGTACTTC.

This clone occurred once. The genes are TRBV18 and TRBJ2-7; D perhaps matches TRBD1 (6 bases). Germline CDR1 reads KGHSH; CDR2 reads LQKENI. The CDR3 runs to 16 residues. Trimming removed 3 bases at V and 4 bases at J, with 19 bases between. CDR3 nucleotide sequence: TGTGCCAGCTCACCCGCGTCCGGGACAAATTATTACGAGCAGTACTTC. This translates into CASSPASGTNYYEQYF. Variable domain in full (rest from reference TRBV18 and TRBJ2-7): NAGVMQNPRHLVRRRGQEARLRCSPMKGHSHVYWYRQLPEEGLKFMVYLQKENIIDESGMPKERFSAEFPKEGPSILRIQQVVRGDSAAYFCASSPASGTNYYEQYFGPGTRLTVT.